This is a list of T cell receptor beta chains from one sample in a study of T cell repertoires in cytomegalovirus infection. Antigens for these TCRs are unknown. TCRdb reanalysed the reads using MiXCR and keeps one entry per CDR3 protein. Here the sample spans more than 250,000 distinct CDR3 sequences, approximately 25% being singletons. Sequenced here: cultured PBMCs, sampled from culture after CMV antigen stimulation. The receptors were gathered from a human donor in good health (CMV status not recorded). Some clones in this sample may be carry-over from other donors' samples. The CDR3 runs from the conserved cysteine through the conserved F or W. Fields, in order: CDR3 DNA, CDR3 protein, J gene, V gene, D gene, clone size. The D gene is left open where the match is weak. The size field is filled for only some rows; it gives once, few, many or a size class.

cdr3_nt: TGTGCCAGCAGCTCACGACAGACTAATCAGCCCCAGCATTTT
cdr3_aa: CASSSRQTNQPQHF
j_call: TRBJ1-5
v_call: TRBV7-2
d_call: -
clone_size: many

cdr3_nt: TGTGCCAGCAGCCGAGAAAGAGGACAGGCAGAGCAGTTCTTC
cdr3_aa: CASSRERGQAEQFF
j_call: TRBJ2-1
v_call: TRBV7-2
d_call: TRBD1
clone_size: many

cdr3_nt: TGTGCCATCAGTGAGTCACTCACTGAAGCTTTCTTT
cdr3_aa: CAISESLTEAFF
j_call: TRBJ1-1
v_call: TRBV10-3
d_call: -
clone_size: -

cdr3_nt: TGCGCCAGCAGCTCCTCGAGGTGGGAGTCGACAGATACGCAGTATTTT
cdr3_aa: CASSSSRWESTDTQYF
j_call: TRBJ2-3
v_call: TRBV5-1
d_call: -
clone_size: -

cdr3_nt: TGCGCCAGCAGCCAAGACGCCGGGACGAGCTACGAGCAGTACTTC
cdr3_aa: CASSQDAGTSYEQYF
j_call: TRBJ2-7
v_call: TRBV4-1
d_call: -
clone_size: -

cdr3_nt: TGTGCCAGCAGTCCCATCGATGTTAGCGGGAGGAATGAGCAGTTCTTC
cdr3_aa: CASSPIDVSGRNEQFF
j_call: TRBJ2-1
v_call: TRBV27
d_call: TRBD2
clone_size: few

cdr3_nt: TGTGCCAGCAGTCCCGAGCTAATAGCTTTAACCGGGGAGCTGTTTTTT
cdr3_aa: CASSPELIALTGELFF
j_call: TRBJ2-2
v_call: TRBV4-2
d_call: -
clone_size: few

cdr3_nt: TGTGCCAGCGAGGACAGGGGCTATAATGAGCAGTTCTTC
cdr3_aa: CASEDRGYNEQFF
j_call: TRBJ2-1
v_call: TRBV6-1
d_call: TRBD1
clone_size: -

cdr3_nt: TGTGCCAGCAGCTTACATGGGGCCGATTTTTACAATGAGCAGTTCTTC
cdr3_aa: CASSLHGADFYNEQFF
j_call: TRBJ2-1
v_call: TRBV7-2
d_call: -
clone_size: many

cdr3_nt: TGTGCCATCAGTGAGCCGGGACTAGCGGGAGTAGGGAGAGAGACCCAGTACTTC
cdr3_aa: CAISEPGLAGVGRETQYF
j_call: TRBJ2-5
v_call: TRBV10-3
d_call: TRBD2
clone_size: -

cdr3_nt: TGCAGCGTGGGAACAGGGTCAGACACCGGGGAGCTGTTTTTT
cdr3_aa: CSVGTGSDTGELFF
j_call: TRBJ2-2
v_call: TRBV29-1
d_call: -
clone_size: few

cdr3_nt: TGTGCCAGCAGCCCCCGGGAGGGTTTCCCCATCTCCCGCGTCTACAATGAGCAGTTCTTC
cdr3_aa: CASSPREGFPISRVYNEQFF
j_call: TRBJ2-1
v_call: TRBV27
d_call: TRBD2
clone_size: few

cdr3_nt: TGTGCCAGCAGTCCAGCCCAAAGGGGTTTTCAGCCCCAGCATTTT
cdr3_aa: CASSPAQRGFQPQHF
j_call: TRBJ1-5
v_call: TRBV7-2
d_call: -
clone_size: many

cdr3_nt: TGTGCCAGCAGCTTAGGTCGGGACAGGGGGTTAGATACGCAGTATTTT
cdr3_aa: CASSLGRDRGLDTQYF
j_call: TRBJ2-3
v_call: TRBV11-2
d_call: TRBD1
clone_size: -

cdr3_nt: TGTGCCAGCACTGGTAGGACGCCTTTACCAAGTTCACCCCTCCACTTT
cdr3_aa: CASTGRTPLPSSPLHF
j_call: TRBJ1-6
v_call: TRBV28
d_call: -
clone_size: -

cdr3_nt: TGTGCCAGCAGCGTAGGCCCAAATACGAACACCGGGGAGCTGTTTTTT
cdr3_aa: CASSVGPNTNTGELFF
j_call: TRBJ2-2
v_call: TRBV7-2
d_call: -
clone_size: few

cdr3_nt: TGTGCCAGCAGTTCCAGTTCCCCCCGAGTAGCGTACAATGAGCAGTTCTTC
cdr3_aa: CASSSSSPRVAYNEQFF
j_call: TRBJ2-1
v_call: TRBV28
d_call: -
clone_size: -

cdr3_nt: TGTGCCAGCAGCTTTAGCGGGAGGCGTGGCGGGGAGCTGTTTTTT
cdr3_aa: CASSFSGRRGGELFF
j_call: TRBJ2-2
v_call: TRBV12-3/TRBV12-4
d_call: TRBD2
clone_size: -

cdr3_nt: TGCGCCAGCAGCTCAGGACTAGCGGGTCAGGGTGAGCAGTTCTTC
cdr3_aa: CASSSGLAGQGEQFF
j_call: TRBJ2-1
v_call: TRBV5-1
d_call: TRBD2
clone_size: -

cdr3_nt: TGTGCCAGCAGCCCATTCGGGGAGCTGTTTTTT
cdr3_aa: CASSPFGELFF
j_call: TRBJ2-2
v_call: TRBV7-2
d_call: -
clone_size: few

cdr3_nt: TGTGCCAGCAGTTCGTTAGCGGATCAGCCCCAGCATTTT
cdr3_aa: CASSSLADQPQHF
j_call: TRBJ1-5
v_call: TRBV28
d_call: -
clone_size: few

cdr3_nt: TGTGCCAGCAGACGTGGGACTAGCGGGAGAGTGGAGCTGTTTTTT
cdr3_aa: CASRRGTSGRVELFF
j_call: TRBJ2-2
v_call: TRBV28
d_call: TRBD2
clone_size: -

cdr3_nt: TGCAGCGTTGGCGGAAGCGGGAGGGCCCAGGAGACCCAGTACTTC
cdr3_aa: CSVGGSGRAQETQYF
j_call: TRBJ2-5
v_call: TRBV29-1
d_call: TRBD2
clone_size: -

cdr3_nt: TGTGCCACCAGCAGACGGGACCTGAACTCCCGTAAACCCGGCTACACCTTC
cdr3_aa: CATSRRDLNSRKPGYTF
j_call: TRBJ1-2
v_call: TRBV15
d_call: -
clone_size: -

cdr3_nt: TGTGCCAGCAGCCAAAACGCAGGGATGGTCCCCCAGCCCCAGCATTTT
cdr3_aa: CASSQNAGMVPQPQHF
j_call: TRBJ1-5
v_call: TRBV3-1
d_call: -
clone_size: once

cdr3_nt: TGTGCCATCAGTGAGCCGGCGATCTCCTACGAGCAGTACTTC
cdr3_aa: CAISEPAISYEQYF
j_call: TRBJ2-7
v_call: TRBV10-3
d_call: -
clone_size: -

cdr3_nt: TGTGCCAGCAGCGTAGGGGGTCTAGCCTACAATGAGCAGTTCTTC
cdr3_aa: CASSVGGLAYNEQFF
j_call: TRBJ2-1
v_call: TRBV9
d_call: -
clone_size: many

cdr3_nt: TGTGCCAGCAGCTTTCAAAGGAATTACAATGAGCAGTTCTTC
cdr3_aa: CASSFQRNYNEQFF
j_call: TRBJ2-1
v_call: TRBV7-6
d_call: -
clone_size: many

cdr3_nt: TGTGCCAGTAGTATGGGACGGGGCCAACAGGGGGCACGTAAAGCTTTCTTT
cdr3_aa: CASSMGRGQQGARKAFF
j_call: TRBJ1-1
v_call: TRBV19
d_call: TRBD1
clone_size: few

cdr3_nt: TGTGCCAGCAGTCTCGGACAGGCGAAGAACACTGAAGCTTTCTTT
cdr3_aa: CASSLGQAKNTEAFF
j_call: TRBJ1-1
v_call: TRBV6-2/TRBV6-3
d_call: TRBD1
clone_size: few

cdr3_nt: TGTGCCAGCAGCTTAAGGCGTAACCCAGATACGCAGTATTTT
cdr3_aa: CASSLRRNPDTQYF
j_call: TRBJ2-3
v_call: TRBV5-4
d_call: -
clone_size: -

cdr3_nt: TGTGCCAGCACCTTGGGTCGACTAGCGGGAAATGAGCAGTTCTTC
cdr3_aa: CASTLGRLAGNEQFF
j_call: TRBJ2-1
v_call: TRBV5-8
d_call: TRBD2
clone_size: many

cdr3_nt: TGTGCCAGCACCAGGGCTCAAGAGACCCAGTACTTC
cdr3_aa: CASTRAQETQYF
j_call: TRBJ2-5
v_call: TRBV28
d_call: -
clone_size: -

cdr3_nt: TGTGCCAGTAGTCTGATGGTGGGGAGCGGCTATGGCTACACCTTC
cdr3_aa: CASSLMVGSGYGYTF
j_call: TRBJ1-2
v_call: TRBV19
d_call: -
clone_size: -

cdr3_nt: TGTGCCAGCAGCCCCCTACCCCTCCGTAGGGGGGCTAGCGGGAGTCGAGAGCAGTTCTTC
cdr3_aa: CASSPLPLRRGASGSREQFF
j_call: TRBJ2-1
v_call: TRBV7-2
d_call: TRBD2
clone_size: few

cdr3_nt: TGTGCCAGCAGCCTGGCGACTAGCGGGAGTCTCCACGAGCAGTACTTC
cdr3_aa: CASSLATSGSLHEQYF
j_call: TRBJ2-7
v_call: TRBV7-2
d_call: TRBD2
clone_size: many

cdr3_nt: TGTGCCAGCAGTTTGGGGACAGCACCTTATAGCAATCAGCCCCAGCATTTT
cdr3_aa: CASSLGTAPYSNQPQHF
j_call: TRBJ1-5
v_call: TRBV28
d_call: TRBD1
clone_size: -

cdr3_nt: TGCAGTGCTAGAGATTCGGAGGGAAGTGGAAACACCATATATTTT
cdr3_aa: CSARDSEGSGNTIYF
j_call: TRBJ1-3
v_call: TRBV20-1
d_call: -
clone_size: -

cdr3_nt: TGTGCCAGTAGTATGGAACCGGGACTTTTAAGCAATCAGCCCCAGCATTTT
cdr3_aa: CASSMEPGLLSNQPQHF
j_call: TRBJ1-5
v_call: TRBV19
d_call: -
clone_size: few

cdr3_nt: TGTGCCAGCAGTGAATTGAATATCGGGGGAGATACGCAGTATTTT
cdr3_aa: CASSELNIGGDTQYF
j_call: TRBJ2-3
v_call: TRBV6-1
d_call: -
clone_size: once

cdr3_nt: TGTGGTGGTCGGGGACACGGCACCGGGGAGCTGTTTTTT
cdr3_aa: CGGRGHGTGELFF
j_call: TRBJ2-2
v_call: TRBV6-2/TRBV6-3
d_call: -
clone_size: -

cdr3_nt: TGTGCCAGCAGCTTTAAAGGGGTAGATCAGCCCCAGCATTTT
cdr3_aa: CASSFKGVDQPQHF
j_call: TRBJ1-5
v_call: TRBV7-9
d_call: -
clone_size: -

cdr3_nt: TGTGCCGGAAAGGGGGGGATGAACACTGAAGCTTTCTTT
cdr3_aa: CAGKGGMNTEAFF
j_call: TRBJ1-1
v_call: TRBV7-2
d_call: -
clone_size: many

cdr3_nt: TGCGCCAGCAGCCTCCCTAGCGGTGCCTACAATGAGCAGTTCTTC
cdr3_aa: CASSLPSGAYNEQFF
j_call: TRBJ2-1
v_call: TRBV5-1
d_call: TRBD2
clone_size: -

cdr3_nt: TGTGCCAGCAGCTTTCCTGGAAGGGGTGACAATCAGCCCCAGCATTTT
cdr3_aa: CASSFPGRGDNQPQHF
j_call: TRBJ1-5
v_call: TRBV7-8
d_call: -
clone_size: many

cdr3_nt: TGTGCCACCAGTGATTTGTTATCGGATCGGGATACGCAGTATTTT
cdr3_aa: CATSDLLSDRDTQYF
j_call: TRBJ2-3
v_call: TRBV24-1
d_call: -
clone_size: -

cdr3_nt: TGTGCCAGCACCCTTGGAGGGCAGGGGAATGAGCAGTTCTTC
cdr3_aa: CASTLGGQGNEQFF
j_call: TRBJ2-1
v_call: TRBV5-4
d_call: -
clone_size: -

cdr3_nt: TGCGCCAGCAGCCAAATACAGACTTATGGCTACACCTTC
cdr3_aa: CASSQIQTYGYTF
j_call: TRBJ1-2
v_call: TRBV4-1
d_call: -
clone_size: few

cdr3_nt: TGTGCCAGTAGTATGAGACAGGCTTCTGGAAACACCATATATTTT
cdr3_aa: CASSMRQASGNTIYF
j_call: TRBJ1-3
v_call: TRBV19
d_call: -
clone_size: -

cdr3_nt: TGCAGCGTTGCGACCAACCCCACAGATACGCAGTATTTT
cdr3_aa: CSVATNPTDTQYF
j_call: TRBJ2-3
v_call: TRBV29-1
d_call: -
clone_size: few